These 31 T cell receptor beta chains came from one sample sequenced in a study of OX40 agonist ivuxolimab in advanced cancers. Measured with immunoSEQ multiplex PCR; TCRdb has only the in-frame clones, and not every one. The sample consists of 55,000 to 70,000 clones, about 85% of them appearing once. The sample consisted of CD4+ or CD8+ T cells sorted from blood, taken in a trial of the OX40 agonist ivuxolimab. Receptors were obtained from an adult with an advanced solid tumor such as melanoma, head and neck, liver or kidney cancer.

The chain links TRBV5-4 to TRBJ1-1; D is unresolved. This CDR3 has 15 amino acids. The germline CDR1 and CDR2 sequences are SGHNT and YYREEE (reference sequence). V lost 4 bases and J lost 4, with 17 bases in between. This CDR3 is CASSPRAPRGTEAFF. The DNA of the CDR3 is TGTGCCAGCAGCCCAAGGGCCCCTCGGGGCACTGAAGCTTTCTTT.

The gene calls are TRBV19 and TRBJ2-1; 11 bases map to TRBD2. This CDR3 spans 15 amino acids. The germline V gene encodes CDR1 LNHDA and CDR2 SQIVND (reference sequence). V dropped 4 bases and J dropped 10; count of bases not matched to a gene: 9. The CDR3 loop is CASSTSSGGAWEQFF. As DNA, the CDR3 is TGTGCCAGTAGTACCAGTAGCGGGGGGGCTTGGGAGCAGTTCTTC.

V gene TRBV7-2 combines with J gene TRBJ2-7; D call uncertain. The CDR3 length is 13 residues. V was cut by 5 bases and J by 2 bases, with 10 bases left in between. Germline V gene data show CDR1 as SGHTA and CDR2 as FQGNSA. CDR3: CASSPQITYEQYF. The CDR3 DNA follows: TGTGCCAGCAGCCCCCAGATAACCTACGAGCAGTACTTC.

This chain's CDR3 is CASSLDRGSEQYF. CDR3 sequence (DNA): TGTGCCAGCAGCTTAGATAGGGGGTCCGAGCAGTACTTC. The chain carries TRBV7-2 and TRBJ2-7; D perhaps matches TRBD1 (6 bases). V lost 1 base and J lost 6, with 10 bases in between. This CDR3 is built from 13 residues. In germline, CDR1 is SGHTA, CDR2 FQGNSA.

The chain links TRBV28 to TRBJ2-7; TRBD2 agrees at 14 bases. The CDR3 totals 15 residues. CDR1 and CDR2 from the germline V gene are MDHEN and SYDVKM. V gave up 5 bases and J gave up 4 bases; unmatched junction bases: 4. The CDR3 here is CASSEWTSGRYEQYF. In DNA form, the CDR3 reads TGTGCCAGCAGTGAGTGGACTAGCGGGAGGTACGAGCAGTACTTC.

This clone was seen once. The CDR3 DNA is TGTGCCAGTAGTCCAAGGGGGGGGACCTACAATGAGCAGTTCTTC. Translation: CASSPRGGTYNEQFF. The chain recombines TRBV19 with TRBJ2-1; D possibly corresponds to TRBD2 (7 bases). This CDR3 is 15 amino acids long. Germline V CDR1 and CDR2: LNHDA, SQIVND (reference sequence). Trimming removed 5 bases from V and 2 bases from J, with 13 bases in between. Full variable domain (missing parts from reference TRBV19 and TRBJ2-1): DGGITQSPKYLFRKEGQNVTLSCEQNLNHDAMYWYRQDPGQGLRLIYYSQIVNDFQKGDIAEGYSVSREKKESFPLTVTSAQKNPTAFYLCASSPRGGTYNEQFFGPGTRLTVL.

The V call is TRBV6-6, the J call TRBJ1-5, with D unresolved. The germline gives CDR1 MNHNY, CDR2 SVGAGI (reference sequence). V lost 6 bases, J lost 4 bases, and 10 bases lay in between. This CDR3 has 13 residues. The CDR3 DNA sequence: TGTGCCAGCAGGCGGACGGAGAATCAGCCCCAGCATTTT. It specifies CASRRTENQPQHF.

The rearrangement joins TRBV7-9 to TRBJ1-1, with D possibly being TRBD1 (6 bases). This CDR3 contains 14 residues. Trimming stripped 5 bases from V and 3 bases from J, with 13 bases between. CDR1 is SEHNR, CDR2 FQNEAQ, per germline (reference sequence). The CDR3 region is CASSPRGGDTEAFF. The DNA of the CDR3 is TGTGCCAGCAGCCCTAGAGGGGGGGACACTGAAGCTTTCTTT.

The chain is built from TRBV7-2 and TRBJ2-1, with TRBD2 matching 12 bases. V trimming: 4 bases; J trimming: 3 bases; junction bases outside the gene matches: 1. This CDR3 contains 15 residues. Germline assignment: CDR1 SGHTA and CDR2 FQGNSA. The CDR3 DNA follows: TGTGCCAGCAGCTCTAGCGGGAGGGTCTACAATGAGCAGTTCTTC. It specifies CASSSSGRVYNEQFF.

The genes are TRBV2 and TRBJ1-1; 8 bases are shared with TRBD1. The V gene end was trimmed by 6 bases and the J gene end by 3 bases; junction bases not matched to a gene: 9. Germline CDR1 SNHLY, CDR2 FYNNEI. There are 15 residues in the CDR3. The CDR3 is CASRESWTGYTEAFF. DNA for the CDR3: TGTGCCAGCAGAGAAAGTTGGACAGGGTACACTGAAGCTTTCTTT.

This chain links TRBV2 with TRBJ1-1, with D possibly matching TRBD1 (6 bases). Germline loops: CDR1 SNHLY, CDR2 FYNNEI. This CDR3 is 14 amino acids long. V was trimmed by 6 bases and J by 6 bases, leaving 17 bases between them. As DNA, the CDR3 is TGTGCCAGCAGCGCCCAAGGGGGGGCGGCTGAAGCTTTCTTT. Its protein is CASSAQGGAAEAFF.

CDR3 in DNA: TGTGCCAGCGGGATGGACAGGGGGCGTAAGTACGAGCAGTACTTC. This encodes CASGMDRGRKYEQYF. This rearrangement joins TRBV6-5 to TRBJ2-7, with 11 bases identical to TRBD1. The CDR3 sequence is 15 residues long. The V and J ends lost 8 bases and 4 bases, in that order; junction bases with no gene match: 10. The germline V gene has CDR1 MNHEY and CDR2 SVGAGI.

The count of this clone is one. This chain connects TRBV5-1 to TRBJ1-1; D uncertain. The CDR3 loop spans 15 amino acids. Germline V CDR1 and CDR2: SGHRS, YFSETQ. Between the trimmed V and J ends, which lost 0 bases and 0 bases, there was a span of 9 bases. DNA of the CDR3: TGCGCCAGCAGCTTGGCCCCGGGGATGAACACTGAAGCTTTCTTT. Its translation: CASSLAPGMNTEAFF.

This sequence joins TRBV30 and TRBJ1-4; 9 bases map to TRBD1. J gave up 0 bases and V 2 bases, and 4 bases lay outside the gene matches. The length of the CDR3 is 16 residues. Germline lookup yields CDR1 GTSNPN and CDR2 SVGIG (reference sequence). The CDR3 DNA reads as TGTGCCTGGAGTCACCGACAGGGGGCAACTAATGAAAAACTGTTTTTT. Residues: CAWSHRQGATNEKLFF. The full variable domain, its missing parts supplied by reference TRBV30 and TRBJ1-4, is SQTIHQWPATLVQPVGSPLSLECTVEGTSNPNLYWYRQAAGRGLQLLFYSVGIGQISSEVPQNLSASRPQDRQFILSSKKLLLSDSGFYLCAWSHRQGATNEKLFFGSGTQLSVL.

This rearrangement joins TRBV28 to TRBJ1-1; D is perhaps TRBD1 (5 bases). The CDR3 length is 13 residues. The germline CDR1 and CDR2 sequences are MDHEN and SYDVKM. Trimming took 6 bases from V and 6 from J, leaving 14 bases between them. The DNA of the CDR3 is TGTGCCAGCAGGCCGGGACGGCTCTCTGAAGCTTTCTTT. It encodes CASRPGRLSEAFF. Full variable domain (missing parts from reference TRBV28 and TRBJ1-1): DVKVTQSSRYLVKRTGEKVFLECVQDMDHENMFWYRQDPGLGLRLIYFSYDVKMKEKGDIPEGYSVSREKKERFSLILESASTNQTSMYLCASRPGRLSEAFFGQGTRLTVV.

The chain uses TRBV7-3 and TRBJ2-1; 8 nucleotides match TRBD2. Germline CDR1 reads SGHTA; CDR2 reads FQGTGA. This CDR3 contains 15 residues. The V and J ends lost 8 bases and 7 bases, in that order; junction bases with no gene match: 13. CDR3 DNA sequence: TGTGCCAGCTCCCGGACTAGCTCCGTGGGGAATGAGCAGTTCTTC. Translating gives CASSRTSSVGNEQFF.

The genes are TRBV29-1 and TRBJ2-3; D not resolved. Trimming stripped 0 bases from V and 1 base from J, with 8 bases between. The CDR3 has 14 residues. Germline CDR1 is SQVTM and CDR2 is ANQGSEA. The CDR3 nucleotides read TGCAGCGTTGAAGATCCTAGGGGCACAGATACGCAGTATTTT. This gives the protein CSVEDPRGTDTQYF.

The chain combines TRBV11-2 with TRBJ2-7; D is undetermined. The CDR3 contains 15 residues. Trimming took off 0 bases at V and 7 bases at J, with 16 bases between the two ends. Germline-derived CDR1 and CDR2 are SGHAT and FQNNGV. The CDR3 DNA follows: TGTGCCAGCAGCTTAGATGGTGGGGTGGCGAGGGAGCAGTACTTC. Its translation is CASSLDGGVAREQYF.

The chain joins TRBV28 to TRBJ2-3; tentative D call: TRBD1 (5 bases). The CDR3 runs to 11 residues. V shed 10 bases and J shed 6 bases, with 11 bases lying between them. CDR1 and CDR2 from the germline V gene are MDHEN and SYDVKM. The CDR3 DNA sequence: TGTGCCACCAATCCAGGGGATACGCAGTATTTT. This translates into CATNPGDTQYF.

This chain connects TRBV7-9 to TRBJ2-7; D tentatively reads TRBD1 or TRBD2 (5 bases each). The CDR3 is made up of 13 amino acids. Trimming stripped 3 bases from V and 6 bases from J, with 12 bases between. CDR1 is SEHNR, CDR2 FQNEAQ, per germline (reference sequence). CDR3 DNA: TGTGCCAGCAGCTTGAGCTCGGGGCGCGAGCAGTACTTC. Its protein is CASSLSSGREQYF.

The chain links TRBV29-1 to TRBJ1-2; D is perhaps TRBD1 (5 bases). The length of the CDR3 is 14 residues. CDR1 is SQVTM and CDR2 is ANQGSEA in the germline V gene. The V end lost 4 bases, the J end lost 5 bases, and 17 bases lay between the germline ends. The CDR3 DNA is TGCAGCGTTGTGGACTCCTTTTGGGGGTATGGCTACACCTTC. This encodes CSVVDSFWGYGYTF.

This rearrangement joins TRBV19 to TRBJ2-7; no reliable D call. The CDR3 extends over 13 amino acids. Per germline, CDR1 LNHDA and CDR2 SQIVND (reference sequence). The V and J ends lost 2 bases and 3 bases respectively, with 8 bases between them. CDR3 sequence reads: CASSITNLYEQYF. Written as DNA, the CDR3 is TGTGCCAGTAGTATAACGAATCTCTACGAGCAGTACTTC.

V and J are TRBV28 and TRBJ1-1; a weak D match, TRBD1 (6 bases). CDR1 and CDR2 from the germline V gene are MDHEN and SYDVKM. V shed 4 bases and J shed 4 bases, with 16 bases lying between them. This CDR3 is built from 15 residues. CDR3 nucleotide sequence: TGTGCCAGCAGTTCCGTCGGAGGGGGACTCACTGAAGCTTTCTTT. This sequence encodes CASSSVGGGLTEAFF. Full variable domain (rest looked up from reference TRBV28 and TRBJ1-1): DVKVTQSSRYLVKRTGEKVFLECVQDMDHENMFWYRQDPGLGLRLIYFSYDVKMKEKGDIPEGYSVSREKKERFSLILESASTNQTSMYLCASSSVGGGLTEAFFGQGTRLTVV.

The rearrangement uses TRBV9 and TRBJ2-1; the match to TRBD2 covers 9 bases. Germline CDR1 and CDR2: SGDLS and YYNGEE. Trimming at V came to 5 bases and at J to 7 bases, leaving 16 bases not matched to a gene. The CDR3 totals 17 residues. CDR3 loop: CASSTPRDSGGRNEQFF. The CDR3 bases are TGTGCCAGCAGTACCCCCCGGGATAGCGGGGGTCGGAATGAGCAGTTCTTC.

The CDR3 region has the DNA TGTGCCAGCAGCTACAGACAGGGGTCCTCCTACGAGCAGTACTTC. This codes for CASSYRQGSSYEQYF. V usage is TRBV7-2 and J usage is TRBJ2-7; 8 bases match TRBD1. CDR1 is SGHTA, CDR2 FQGNSA, per germline. V shed 4 bases, J shed 0 bases, and the junction held 5 bases outside the gene matches. This CDR3 contains 15 residues.

The DNA of the CDR3 is TGTGCCTGGGGGAAGGACAGGACGGTCACCTTC. Translated, it gives CAWGKDRTVTF. This chain uses TRBV30 with TRBJ1-2, with 7 bases fitting TRBD1. CDR3 size: 11 residues. V lost 5 bases to trimming and J lost 13 bases; unmatched junction nucleotides: 10. Per the germline V gene, CDR1 is GTSNPN and CDR2 is SVGIG (reference sequence).

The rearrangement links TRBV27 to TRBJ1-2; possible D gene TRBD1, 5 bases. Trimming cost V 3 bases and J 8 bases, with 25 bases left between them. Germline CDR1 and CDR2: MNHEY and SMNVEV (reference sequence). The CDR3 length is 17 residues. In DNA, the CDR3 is TGTGCCAGCAGTTTCCGCCTAACCCGGGGGTTCCGCGGAGGCTACACCTTC. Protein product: CASSFRLTRGFRGGYTF.

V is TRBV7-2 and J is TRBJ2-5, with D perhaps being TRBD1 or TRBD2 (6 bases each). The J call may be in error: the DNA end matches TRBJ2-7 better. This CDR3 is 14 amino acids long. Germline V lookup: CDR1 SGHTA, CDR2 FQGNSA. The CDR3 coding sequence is TGTGCCAGCAGCGCCGGGGTACAGGGAGGCGAGCAGTACTTC. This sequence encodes CASSAGVQGGEQYF.

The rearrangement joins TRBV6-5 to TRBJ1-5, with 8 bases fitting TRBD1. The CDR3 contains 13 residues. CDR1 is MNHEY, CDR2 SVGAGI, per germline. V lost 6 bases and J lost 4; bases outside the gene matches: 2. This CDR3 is CASRGTGNQPQHF. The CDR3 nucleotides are TGTGCCAGCAGGGGGACAGGTAATCAGCCCCAGCATTTT.

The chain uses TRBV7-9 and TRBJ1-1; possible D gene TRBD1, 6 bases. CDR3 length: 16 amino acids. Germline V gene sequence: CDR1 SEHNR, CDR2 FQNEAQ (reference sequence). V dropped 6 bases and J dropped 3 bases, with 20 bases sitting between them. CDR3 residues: CASSQGRGDLDTEAFF. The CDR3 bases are TGTGCCAGCAGTCAAGGGAGGGGGGATTTGGACACTGAAGCTTTCTTT. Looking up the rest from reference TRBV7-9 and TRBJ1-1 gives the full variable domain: DTGVSQNPRHKITKRGQNVTFRCDPISEHNRLYWYRQTLGQGPEFLTYFQNEAQLEKSRLLSDRFSAERPKGSFSTLEIQRTEQGDSAMYLCASSQGRGDLDTEAFFGQGTRLTVV.

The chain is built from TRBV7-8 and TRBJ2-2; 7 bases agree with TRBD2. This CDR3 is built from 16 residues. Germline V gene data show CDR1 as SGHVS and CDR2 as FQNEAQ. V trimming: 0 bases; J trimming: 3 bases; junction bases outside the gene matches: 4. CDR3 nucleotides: TGTGCCAGCAGCTTAGCGCGGGGGTCCGACACCGGGGAGCTGTTTTTT. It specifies CASSLARGSDTGELFF.